This is a list of T cell receptor beta chains from one sample in a study of blood T cell repertoires in COVID-19. Some clones are missing from TCRdb's copy, which holds only in-frame ones; the method was immunoSEQ multiplex PCR. This sample has around 140,000 clones; about four fifths occur once, and the top ten carry approximately 8.9%. Sequenced: peripheral blood. The receptors were sampled from a man aged 30 to 45 with COVID-19, enrolled during active disease. Both conserved end residues are part of each CDR3. D genes are given only for firm matches. Clone size appears in some rows only: once, few, many, or a class for an expanded clone.

j_gene,v_gene,d_gene,abundance,CDR3aa,CDR3nt
TRBJ1-1,TRBV7-2,TRBD1,once,CASSLLWTGRAEAFF,TGTGCCAGCAGCTTGCTATGGACAGGGAGAGCTGAAGCTTTCTTT
TRBJ2-3,TRBV5-1,TRBD1,-,CASSLEQGAVPDTQYF,TGCGCCAGCAGCTTGGAACAGGGGGCGGTTCCAGATACGCAGTATTTT
TRBJ2-5,TRBV6-5,-,-,CASSLQGEGVETQYF,TGTGCCAGCAGCCTACAGGGGGAGGGTGTAGAGACCCAGTACTTC
TRBJ1-2,TRBV2,-,-,CASSEAVQGHGYTF,TGTGCCAGCAGTGAAGCTGTCCAGGGGCATGGCTACACCTTC
TRBJ1-3,TRBV28,-,-,CASTDSARLSGNTIYF,TGTGCCAGCACCGACTCCGCCAGACTCTCTGGAAACACCATATATTTT
TRBJ2-7,TRBV30,-,once,CAWSVEARYEQYF,TGTGCCTGGAGTGTAGAAGCTAGGTACGAGCAGTACTTC
TRBJ1-4,TRBV28,-,once,CASSLSGSVANEKLFF,TGTGCCAGCAGTTTATCAGGGTCCGTAGCTAATGAAAAACTGTTTTTT
TRBJ1-3,TRBV27,TRBD1,-,CASSLTGQGRGNTIYF,TGTGCCAGCAGTTTAACCGGACAGGGACGAGGAAACACCATATATTTT
TRBJ2-5,TRBV6-6,TRBD2,-,CVSGNSETQYF,TGTGTAAGCGGGAATAGTGAGACCCAGTACTTC
TRBJ1-1,TRBV18,-,-,CASSPALNTEAFF,TGTGCCAGCTCACCCGCGCTGAACACTGAAGCTTTCTTT
TRBJ1-1,TRBV5-6,-,-,CASSLLQNTEAFF,TGTGCCAGCAGCTTGTTACAGAACACTGAAGCTTTCTTT
TRBJ2-4,TRBV9,TRBD1,-,CASSRTGQIAKNIQYF,TGTGCCAGCAGCCGGACAGGCCAGATAGCCAAAAACATTCAGTACTTC
TRBJ2-7,TRBV18,-,-,CASSLAETARYEQYF,TGTGCCAGCTCACTAGCAGAGACAGCTCGCTACGAGCAGTACTTC
TRBJ2-7,TRBV10-3,-,few,CAISDGGSRYEQYF,TGTGCCATCAGTGATGGCGGGTCAAGGTACGAGCAGTACTTC
TRBJ2-2,TRBV15,-,few,CATSRDPNQELFF,TGTGCCACCAGCAGAGATCCTAACCAAGAGCTGTTTTTT
TRBJ1-2,TRBV6-5,-,-,CASSPHRVWTF,TGTGCCAGCAGTCCCCACAGGGTTTGGACCTTC
TRBJ1-4,TRBV14,-,-,CASSPQAIGEKLFF,TGTGCCAGCAGCCCGCAGGCTATTGGTGAAAAACTGTTTTTT
TRBJ2-5,TRBV27,TRBD1,-,CASWTGGETQYF,TGTGCCAGCTGGACAGGGGGCGAGACCCAGTACTTC
TRBJ2-7,TRBV27,TRBD1,-,CASSLKDRGAYEQYF,TGTGCCAGCAGTTTAAAGGACAGGGGAGCCTACGAGCAGTACTTC
TRBJ1-2,TRBV30,-,-,CASNRARSYGYTF,TGTGCCTCGAACAGGGCGCGATCCTATGGCTACACCTTC
TRBJ2-7,TRBV7-2,-,-,CASSPYRWGPEYEQYF,TGTGCCAGCAGCCCGTACAGGTGGGGCCCGGAGTACGAGCAGTACTTC
TRBJ1-6,TRBV30,-,-,CAWTIQGVNSPLHF,TGTGCCTGGACTATACAGGGTGTGAATTCACCCCTCCACTTT
TRBJ1-1,TRBV5-1,-,once,CASSYDQSRAGEAFF,TGCGCCAGCAGTTATGACCAGTCAAGGGCGGGTGAAGCTTTCTTT
TRBJ1-2,TRBV6-5,TRBD1,-,CASTRDQGAQGYTF,TGTGCCAGCACCCGGGACCAGGGGGCGCAAGGCTACACCTTC
TRBJ1-5,TRBV7-6,TRBD1,-,CASSAFGTGRDQPQHF,TGTGCCAGCAGCGCGTTCGGGACAGGCCGAGATCAGCCCCAGCATTTT
TRBJ1-6,TRBV9,-,once,CASSVGDVTGSPLHF,TGTGCCAGCAGCGTCGGGGATGTGACTGGTTCACCCCTCCACTTT
TRBJ1-1,TRBV29-1,-,few,CSVELQGTHTEAFF,TGCAGCGTTGAATTACAGGGTACCCACACTGAAGCTTTCTTT
TRBJ2-1,TRBV10-3,TRBD1,-,CAIREGQGDINEQFF,TGTGCCATCAGGGAGGGACAGGGGGATATCAATGAGCAGTTCTTC
TRBJ2-2,TRBV6-5,-,-,CASRAGRTHTGELFF,TGTGCCAGCAGGGCAGGTCGGACTCACACCGGGGAGCTGTTTTTT
TRBJ2-1,TRBV27,TRBD2,once,CASSLLAGAPGEQFF,TGTGCCAGCAGTTTACTAGCGGGAGCCCCCGGTGAGCAGTTCTTC
TRBJ1-1,TRBV12-3/TRBV12-4,-,-,CASSLSPGTEAFF,TGTGCCAGCAGTTTATCCCCCGGGACTGAAGCTTTCTTT
TRBJ2-1,TRBV25-1,-,once,CASTMGDEQFF,TGTGCCAGCACTATGGGAGATGAGCAGTTCTTC
TRBJ1-2,TRBV5-6,-,-,CASSLQGIRYGYTF,TGTGCCAGCAGCTTACAGGGAATACGCTATGGCTACACCTTC
TRBJ2-1,TRBV27,TRBD2,-,CASTSGSGTYNEQFF,TGTGCCAGCACCTCTGGGAGCGGGACGTACAATGAGCAGTTCTTC
TRBJ1-3,TRBV19,-,-,CASIRTVSSGNTIYF,TGTGCCAGTATTCGGACAGTAAGCTCTGGAAACACCATATATTTT
TRBJ2-7,TRBV11-3,TRBD2,once,CASSSSGTSGRAYF,TGTGCCAGCAGCTCCTCCGGGACTAGCGGGAGAGCGTACTTC
TRBJ2-2,TRBV4-3,TRBD2,-,CASSHPHQRERPGTGELFF,TGCGCCAGCAGCCACCCCCACCAGCGGGAACGCCCGGGCACCGGGGAGCTGTTTTTT
TRBJ2-1,TRBV29-1,TRBD1,-,CSVDSRGQGQGNEQFF,TGCAGCGTTGATTCGCGGGGACAGGGGCAGGGCAATGAGCAGTTCTTC
TRBJ1-5,TRBV28,-,-,CASGWGVTNQPQHF,TGTGCCAGCGGGTGGGGCGTTACAAATCAGCCCCAGCATTTT
TRBJ1-2,TRBV30,-,-,CAWSPDSVYGYTF,TGTGCCTGGAGTCCGGACAGCGTCTATGGCTACACCTTC
TRBJ2-3,TRBV10-3,TRBD2,few,CAIGGRDTQYF,TGTGCCATTGGCGGGAGGGATACGCAGTATTTT
TRBJ2-7,TRBV19,TRBD2,-,CASSQGTSGIAYEQYF,TGTGCCAGTAGTCAAGGGACTAGCGGGATCGCCTACGAGCAGTACTTC
TRBJ2-7,TRBV14,-,-,CASSSKAAVWEQYF,TGTGCCAGCAGCTCCAAAGCGGCCGTTTGGGAGCAGTACTTC
TRBJ1-5,TRBV6-5,TRBD1,-,CASKGQGLNQPQHF,TGTGCCAGCAAGGGACAGGGCCTCAATCAGCCCCAGCATTTT
TRBJ2-7,TRBV9,-,-,CASTPGLATDEQYF,TGTGCCAGCACCCCGGGACTCGCAACGGACGAGCAGTACTTC
TRBJ1-2,TRBV6-4,TRBD1,-,CASSDSPGQGYGYTF,TGTGCCAGCAGTGACTCTCCCGGACAGGGATATGGCTACACCTTC
TRBJ2-5,TRBV18,-,-,CASSPLGTYQETQYF,TGTGCCAGCTCACCCCTCGGGACATACCAAGAGACCCAGTACTTC
TRBJ2-1,TRBV27,-,-,CASSLSSWLEQFF,TGTGCCAGCAGTCTGTCTAGTTGGCTTGAGCAGTTCTTC
TRBJ2-5,TRBV6-4,TRBD1,-,CASSATAGTGQETQYF,TGTGCCAGCAGTGCAACCGCCGGGACAGGGCAAGAGACCCAGTACTTC
TRBJ1-3,TRBV28,-,few,CASSYLSRPGNTIYF,TGTGCCAGCAGTTATCTGAGCCGTCCCGGAAACACCATATATTTT
TRBJ1-2,TRBV28,TRBD1,-,CASSSGQGIYGYTF,TGTGCCAGCAGCTCGGGACAGGGAATATATGGCTACACCTTC